The 11 T cell receptor beta chains given below trace back to one sample, sequenced in a study of post-analysis software for immune sequencing data. These receptors are not linked to any known antigen. Study outcomes and limitations: The five TRBV segments detected at higher frequency in patients than in controls included TRBV5-6, TRBV5-1 and TRBV20-1.

The library was made from cDNA and included unique molecular identifiers. Via MiXCR, TCRdb re-called the PCR reads, giving one row per CDR3 protein. The sample shows 700,000 to 900,000 distinct CDR3 sequences, about 45% of them seen only once. The sample was blood. All receptors derive from a girl aged 5 to 17 with multiple sclerosis.

The chain joins TRBV20-1 to TRBJ2-2; 9 bases line up with TRBD1. Germline V gene data show CDR1 as DFQATT and CDR2 as SNEGSKA (reference sequence). Germline trimming cut 3 bases from V and 5 bases from J; bases unmatched to any gene: 4. This CDR3 is built from 14 residues. The CDR3 coding sequence is TGCAGTGCTAGGGGGACAGGGCGTACCGGGGAGCTGTTTTTT. Residues: CSARGTGRTGELFF.

Here the CDR3 reads CSAIFALPNEQFF. CDR3 in DNA: TGCAGTGCTATATTTGCACTACCTAATGAGCAGTTCTTC. V usage is TRBV20-1 and J usage is TRBJ2-1; D uncertain. CDR1 is DFQATT and CDR2 is SNEGSKA in the germline V gene (reference sequence). This CDR3 is built from 13 residues. V was cut by 4 bases and J by 7 bases, with 14 bases left in between.

Concerning this clonotype itself: The missing conserved phenylalanine or tryptophan at the end of this CDR3 makes a read error likely. The gene calls are TRBV5-1 and TRBJ2-3; no definite D call. V was clipped by 3 bases and J by 2 bases, with 19 bases between them. Germline V gene data show CDR1 as SGHRS and CDR2 as YFSETQ. The CDR3 is made up of 17 amino acids. This CDR3 reads CASSWVGGSSNTDTQYV. The DNA for the CDR3 is TGCGCCAGCAGCTGGGTAGGCGGTAGCTCGAACACAGATACGCAGTATGTT.

This clonotype was detected a few times. The CDR3 DNA reads TGTGCCAGCAGTTTACCTAGCGGGAGGTCGAATGAGCAGTTCTTC. It specifies CASSLPSGRSNEQFF. The chain joins TRBV12-3 or TRBV12-4 to TRBJ2-1; 11 bases fit TRBD2. The CDR3 contains 15 residues. Trimming at V came to 2 bases and at J to 7 bases, leaving 4 bases not matched to a gene.

The chain recombines TRBV6-2 or TRBV6-3 with TRBJ2-1, with unresolved D. The CDR3 consists of 12 residues. Germline-derived CDR1 and CDR2 are MNHEY and SVGEGT. Trimming left V 6 bases short and J 11 bases short, with 14 bases between. The CDR3 loop is CASSSGIPKQFF. DNA of the CDR3: TGTGCCAGCAGCTCGGGTATACCCAAGCAGTTCTTC.

The chain carries TRBV12-3 or TRBV12-4 and TRBJ2-1, with D perhaps matching TRBD2 (6 bases). V was pared by 6 bases and J by 4 bases, with 16 bases between. This CDR3 comprises 15 residues. The CDR3 sequence is CASSPRLGQYNEQFF. CDR3 DNA: TGTGCCAGCAGCCCCCGACTAGGCCAATACAATGAGCAGTTCTTC.

This rearrangement joins TRBV20-1 to TRBJ2-1; D is ambiguous. Trimming shortened V by 5 bases and J by 2 bases, and 13 bases separated the two germline ends. CDR1 and CDR2 (germline): DFQATT, SNEGSKA (reference sequence). The CDR3 loop spans 14 amino acids. The CDR3 spells CSALRESTYNEQFF. The CDR3 nucleotides read TGCAGTGCTCTTCGAGAATCCACCTACAATGAGCAGTTCTTC.

The chain has TRBV7-9 and TRBJ2-7; D unclear. Germline V gene data show CDR1 as SEHNR and CDR2 as FQNEAQ (reference sequence). V shed 6 bases and J shed 5 bases, with 11 bases lying between them. The CDR3 is 12 amino acids. The CDR3 protein is CASSSVWHEQYF. Here the CDR3 DNA reads TGTGCCAGCAGTTCGGTCTGGCACGAGCAGTACTTC.

The J gene is TRBJ2-5, the V gene TRBV20-1, with a tentative D call TRBD2 (6 bases). CDR1 DFQATT and CDR2 SNEGSKA come from the germline V gene (reference sequence). The CDR3 totals 12 residues. Trimming removed 5 bases from V and 4 bases from J, with 11 bases in between. Here the CDR3 reads CSAGRPSETQYF. The CDR3 DNA follows: TGCAGTGCTGGGAGGCCGTCAGAGACCCAGTACTTC.

The genes are TRBV29-1 and TRBJ2-1; D is possibly TRBD2 (6 bases). With the DNA end fitting TRBJ2-7 better, the J assignment may be wrong. The germline V gene encodes CDR1 SQVTM and CDR2 ANQGSEA. The CDR3 consists of 12 residues. The CDR3 DNA follows: TGCAGCGCAAAAGGATCCGGGAGCGAGCAGTACTTC. Encoded protein: CSAKGSGSEQYF.

This clonotype has just a few counts. The chain recombines TRBV5-1 with TRBJ2-7; TRBD2 matches 16 bases. In germline, CDR1 is SGHRS, CDR2 YFSETQ. The ends lost 4 bases at V and 3 bases at J; junction bases unmatched: 4. The CDR3 runs 16 residues. CDR3 coding DNA: TGCGCCAGCAGCCCGGGACTAGCGGGAGGGGACTACGAGCAGTACTTC. It codes for CASSPGLAGGDYEQYF.